This passage covers 22 T cell receptor beta chains from one sample sequenced in a study of radiation and T cells in renal cell carcinoma (dated by TCRdb to between 2020 and 2021). Sample time point, as interpreted from the label and publication: blood 2 weeks post-SBRT. The treatment or condition label, read with the paper, signifies: 15 Gy SBRT to primary tumor, nephrectomy 4 weeks later. Libraries came from the immunoSEQ multiplex PCR assay. TCRdb took this table from immuneACCESS and kept in-frame rearrangements with V and J called. Such tables lack part of the clones; where checked against another copy, unresolved V genes explain under half of the gap, and the rest is unexplained. This sample comprises some 130,000 clones, 70% to 90% of them detected only once. 5.8% of the sample goes to the ten largest clones. Sequenced material: blood, taken from a patient whose treatment included radiotherapy and nephrectomy. The receptors come from a woman in her 70s with renal cell carcinoma.

This chain uses TRBV4-2 with TRBJ1-3, with 7 bases fitting TRBD1. The CDR3 is 16 residues long. The germline V gene encodes CDR1 LGHNA and CDR2 YNFKEQ. Trimming took 0 bases from V and 3 from J; bases not matched to a gene: 5. CDR3 loop: CASSQEPGGFGNTIYF. The CDR3 DNA sequence: TGTGCCAGCAGCCAAGAGCCAGGGGGGTTTGGAAACACCATATATTTT.

Worth noting for this clone: The sample holds other DNA sequences that translate to the same CDR3. The chain couples TRBV7-9 to TRBJ2-3; D is undetermined. Germline loops: CDR1 SEHNR, CDR2 FQNEAQ (reference sequence). Trimming left V 0 bases short and J 3 bases short, with 1 base between. This CDR3 contains 12 residues. CDR3 nucleotides: TGTGCCAGCAGCTTAGCTACAGATACGCAGTATTTT. Translating gives CASSLATDTQYF.

V gene TRBV7-2 combines with J gene TRBJ2-1; 10 bases agree with TRBD2. With 4 bases clipped from V and 4 bases from J, the junction kept 10 bases outside the gene matches. Per germline, CDR1 SGHTA and CDR2 FQGNSA. The CDR3 has 17 residues. The CDR3 here is CASSSDRAGGRYNEQFF. Here the CDR3 DNA reads TGTGCCAGCAGCTCTGATAGAGCGGGGGGGCGGTACAATGAGCAGTTCTTC.

This chain links TRBV6-5 with TRBJ2-2, with 7 bases identical to TRBD2. The length of the CDR3 is 15 residues. The V segment lost 6 bases and the J segment 4 bases; nucleotides outside the gene matches: 8. Germline V gene sequence: CDR1 MNHEY, CDR2 SVGAGI. This CDR3 reads CASRNPPGGTGELFF. DNA of the CDR3: TGTGCCAGCAGGAATCCCCCGGGGGGCACCGGGGAGCTGTTTTTT.

This chain links TRBV7-9 with TRBJ2-3; maybe TRBD2 (6 bases). The length of the CDR3 is 15 residues. Trimming removed 3 bases from V and 4 bases from J, with 14 bases in between. Germline V CDR1 and CDR2: SEHNR, FQNEAQ (reference sequence). CDR3 protein: CASSLGGLGSDTQYF. The CDR3 DNA is TGTGCCAGCAGCTTGGGGGGTCTGGGCTCAGATACGCAGTATTTT.

This rearrangement joins TRBV4-2 to TRBJ1-5, with D perhaps matching TRBD1 (5 bases). Germline CDR1 is LGHNA and CDR2 is YNFKEQ. The CDR3 sequence is 16 residues long. Trimming cost V 0 bases and J 4 bases, with 13 bases left between them. The DNA for the CDR3 is TGTGCCAGCAGCCAAGATCTTCGGGGGGGGAATCAGCCCCAGCATTTT. This sequence encodes CASSQDLRGGNQPQHF.

Turning to this clone: The sample contains more than one DNA sequence encoding this CDR3. CDR3 DNA: TGTGCCAGCAGGTGGGACAGTAATTCACCCCTCCACTTT. Its translation: CASRWDSNSPLHF. This chain uses TRBV6-1 with TRBJ1-6; TRBD1 aligns across 7 bases. This CDR3 is 13 amino acids long. V lost 6 bases to trimming and J lost 6 bases; unmatched junction nucleotides: 2. Germline CDR1 reads MNHNS; CDR2 reads SASEGT.

V and J are TRBV7-2 and TRBJ2-1; D may be TRBD1 or TRBD2 (6 bases each). With 8 bases removed from V and 7 bases from J, the gap between germline ends came to 15 bases. CDR1 and CDR2 from the germline V gene are SGHTA and FQGNSA. CDR3 length: 13 amino acids. CDR3 region: CASSEQGGNEQFF. The CDR3 region has the DNA TGTGCCAGCTCCGAACAGGGAGGAAATGAGCAGTTCTTC.

This clone was seen only once. The J gene is TRBJ1-1, the V gene TRBV9, with TRBD1 as a possible D gene (5 bases). The germline gives CDR1 SGDLS, CDR2 YYNGEE. Deletions cut 0 bases from V and 1 base from J, with 16 bases between. The CDR3 has 17 amino acids. CDR3 protein: CASSVGGRGLGNTEAFF. As DNA, the CDR3 is TGTGCCAGCAGCGTAGGAGGGAGGGGCCTGGGGAACACTGAAGCTTTCTTT.

This chain joins TRBV5-1 and TRBJ1-5, with TRBD1 as a possible D gene (5 bases). V was shortened by 5 bases and J by 1 base, with 13 bases between the two germline ends. CDR1 and CDR2 (germline): SGHRS, YFSETQ. The CDR3 contains 15 residues. The CDR3 nucleotides read TGCGCCAGCAGTCGCCAACGGGACAGCAATCAGCCCCAGCATTTT. This gives the protein CASSRQRDSNQPQHF.

The chain recombines TRBV7-2 with TRBJ2-7; perhaps TRBD2 as D (6 bases). Trimming removed 1 base from V and 4 bases from J, with 14 bases in between. From germline, CDR1 is SGHTA and CDR2 FQGNSA. The CDR3 contains 15 residues. CDR3 coding DNA: TGTGCCAGCAGCTTAGAAGGAGGGTTCCTTTACGAGCAGTACTTC. Translation: CASSLEGGFLYEQYF.

V and J are TRBV19 and TRBJ2-7; 9 bases fit TRBD2. The V segment lost 4 bases and the J segment 3 bases; nucleotides outside the gene matches: 13. Germline V lookup: CDR1 LNHDA, CDR2 SQIVND (reference sequence). The CDR3 totals 17 residues. The CDR3 spells CASSSPFAAGGIYEQYF. CDR3 nucleotides: TGTGCCAGTAGTAGTCCATTCGCAGCGGGGGGCATCTACGAGCAGTACTTC.

This clone was seen once. The gene calls are TRBV30 and TRBJ2-4, with D perhaps TRBD1 (6 bases). V was trimmed by 2 bases and J by 4 bases, leaving 9 bases between them. The CDR3 runs 13 residues. Germline V gives CDR1 GTSNPN, CDR2 SVGIG (reference sequence). Here the CDR3 reads CAWSMDRKNIQYF. CDR3 DNA: TGTGCCTGGAGTATGGACAGAAAAAACATTCAGTACTTC.

The chain combines TRBV30 with TRBJ2-7; tentatively, D is TRBD1 (6 bases). The CDR3 spans 12 residues. V lost 4 bases and J 6 bases, leaving 13 bases between the germline ends. Germline CDR1 and CDR2: GTSNPN and SVGIG (reference sequence). The CDR3 here is CAWTLTGSEQYF. DNA for the CDR3: TGTGCCTGGACGCTGACAGGCAGCGAGCAGTACTTC. Based on the CDR3 plus reference TRBV30 and TRBJ2-7, the full variable domain is SQTIHQWPATLVQPVGSPLSLECTVEGTSNPNLYWYRQAAGRGLQLLFYSVGIGQISSEVPQNLSASRPQDRQFILSSKKLLLSDSGFYLCAWTLTGSEQYFGPGTRLTVT.

This chain joins TRBV4-3 and TRBJ2-5; TRBD2 aligns across 8 bases. Trimming at V came to 5 bases and at J to 5 bases, leaving 16 bases not matched to a gene. The CDR3 spans 17 residues. Germline V gene sequence: CDR1 LGHNA, CDR2 YSLEER. DNA of the CDR3: TGCGCCAGCAGCTTGCGAGGAGGCAGCGGGGGCAGGGAGACCCAGTACTTC. Residues: CASSLRGGSGGRETQYF.

The chain has TRBV4-3 and TRBJ2-1; D is perhaps TRBD2 (6 bases). Trimming left V 0 bases short and J 4 bases short, with 16 bases between. The CDR3 spans 17 residues. In germline, CDR1 is LGHNA, CDR2 YSLEER. For the CDR3, the DNA is TGCGCCAGCAGCCAAGAGTCCCTCGCTAGCGCATACAATGAGCAGTTCTTC. It specifies CASSQESLASAYNEQFF.

The CDR3 nucleotides read TGTGCCAGCAGCCAGCAACAGGGGGCGTTTACTGAAGCTTTCTTT. This codes for CASSQQQGAFTEAFF. The chain couples TRBV14 to TRBJ1-1, with 9 bases aligning to TRBD1. The germline gives CDR1 SGHDN, CDR2 FVKESK. The CDR3 has 15 residues. V gave up 3 bases and J gave up 5 bases; unmatched junction bases: 7.

This clone has just one count. DNA of the CDR3: TGTGCCAGCAGCGTAGCCGAGGGTCGCTACAATGAGCAGTTCTTC. Amino acid sequence: CASSVAEGRYNEQFF. The V and J genes are TRBV9 and TRBJ2-1; D might be TRBD2 (5 bases). The V gene lost 0 bases and the J gene lost 3 bases, with 10 bases spanning the gap. Germline V gives CDR1 SGDLS, CDR2 YYNGEE. The CDR3 is made up of 15 amino acids.

This clone appeared a single time. The V and J genes are TRBV4-1 and TRBJ2-7, with D possibly matching TRBD1 (5 bases). CDR1 and CDR2 from the germline V gene are MGHRA and YSYEKL. Trimming cost V 0 bases and J 10 bases, with 19 bases left between them. CDR3 size: 15 residues. CDR3 protein: CASSQDPAQGLDQYF. DNA of the CDR3: TGCGCCAGCAGCCAAGATCCCGCCCAGGGTTTGGATCAGTACTTC.

The V gene is TRBV9, the J gene TRBJ1-3, with D unresolved. The germline V and J ends were trimmed by 1 base and 0 bases, with 14 bases remaining between them. The CDR3 is 17 amino acids. Germline V CDR1 and CDR2: SGDLS, YYNGEE. This CDR3 is CASSVNADGYSGNTIYF. The CDR3 coding sequence is TGTGCCAGCAGCGTAAATGCTGACGGATACTCTGGAAACACCATATATTTT.

V and J are TRBV6-1 and TRBJ1-2; 9 nucleotides match TRBD1. There are 15 residues in the CDR3. The germline V gene has CDR1 MNHNS and CDR2 SASEGT. Trimming removed 2 bases from V and 2 bases from J; junction bases left unmatched: 3. For the CDR3, the DNA is TGTGCCAGCAGTGAAACAGGGGGCCCCAACTATGGCTACACCTTC. It codes for CASSETGGPNYGYTF.

The V and J genes are TRBV6-6 and TRBJ1-4; the match to TRBD1 covers 7 bases. V lost 4 bases, J lost 7 bases, and 6 bases stayed unmatched. Germline V gene lookup returns CDR1 MNHNY and CDR2 SVGAGI (reference sequence). There are 14 residues in the CDR3. The CDR3 nucleotides read TGTGCCAGCAGTTCGACAGGGCTGGGTGAAAAACTGTTTTTT. It translates to CASSSTGLGEKLFF.